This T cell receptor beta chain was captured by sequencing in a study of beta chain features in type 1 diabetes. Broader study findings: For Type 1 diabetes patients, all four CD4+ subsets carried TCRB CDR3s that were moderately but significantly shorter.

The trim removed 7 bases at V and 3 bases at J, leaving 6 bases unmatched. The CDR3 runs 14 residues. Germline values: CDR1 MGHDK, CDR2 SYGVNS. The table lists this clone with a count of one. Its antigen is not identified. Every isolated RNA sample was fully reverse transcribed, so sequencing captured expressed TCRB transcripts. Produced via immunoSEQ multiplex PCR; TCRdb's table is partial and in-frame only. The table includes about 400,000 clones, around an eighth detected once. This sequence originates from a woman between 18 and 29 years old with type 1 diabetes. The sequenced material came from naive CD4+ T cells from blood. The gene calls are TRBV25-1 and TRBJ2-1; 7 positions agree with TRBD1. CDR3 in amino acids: CASNRQGNYNEQFF. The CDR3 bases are TGTGCCAGCAACAGACAGGGAAACTACAATGAGCAGTTCTTC.